Listed below are T cell receptor beta chains from one sample, sequenced in a study of T-cell reconstitution after alpha-beta-depleted transplantation in children. MiXCR, run by TCRdb on the PCR reads, gives a single entry per CDR3 protein. The repertoire holds roughly 120,000 distinct CDR3 sequences, with about 9.3% as singletons. The material was PBMCs from the stem cell graft donor, obtained from the stem cell graft. Receptors were obtained from a human donor who donated a stem cell graft to a child with acute lymphoblastic leukemia. Both conserved end residues are part of each CDR3. D genes are given only for firm matches. Size values are once, few and many counts, or a class for expanded clones, and some rows have none.

many	TRBV4-3	TRBJ2-1	-	TGCGCCAGCAGCCTGCCCCGGAGTGAGCAGTTCTTC	CASSLPRSEQFF
many	TRBV7-2	TRBJ2-3	-	TGTGCCAGCAGCCTAGACACAGATACGCAGTATTTT	CASSLDTDTQYF
many	TRBV12-3/TRBV12-4	TRBJ2-7	-	TGTGCCAGCAGTTTAAGAGCGGTGGAGCAGTACTTC	CASSLRAVEQYF
-	TRBV7-6	TRBJ2-2	TRBD2	TGTGCCAGCAGCTTAACTAGCGGGAGGGCCGGGGAGCTGTTTTTT	CASSLTSGRAGELFF
many	TRBV21-1	TRBJ2-5	-	TGTGCCAGCAGCAAAGTGCGGGGGCAAGAGACCCAGTACTTC	CASSKVRGQETQYF
many	TRBV29-1	TRBJ1-1	-	TGCAGCGTTGGCGGGACACTGAACACTGAAGCTTTCTTT	CSVGGTLNTEAFF
many	TRBV12-3/TRBV12-4	TRBJ2-1	-	TGTGCCAGCAGTTTAGACGGGTTCAATGAGCAGTTCTTC	CASSLDGFNEQFF
-	TRBV4-1	TRBJ1-3	-	TGCGCCAGCAGCCCGAGCCTCTCTGGAAACACCATATATTTT	CASSPSLSGNTIYF
-	TRBV30	TRBJ1-4	-	TGTGCCTGGAGTGTACCTATCGGGACCCGCGGTGAAAAACTGTTTTTT	CAWSVPIGTRGEKLFF
many	TRBV12-3/TRBV12-4	TRBJ2-1	TRBD2	TGTGCCAGCAGCCAACCCAGGACTAGCGGTATTCATGAGCAGTTCTTC	CASSQPRTSGIHEQFF
many	TRBV5-6	TRBJ1-2	TRBD1	TGTGCCAGCAGCTTCACAGGGGGCGGATTCGGCTACACCTTC	CASSFTGGGFGYTF
many	TRBV12-3/TRBV12-4	TRBJ2-1	TRBD2	TGTGCCAGCGGGACTAGCGCTGGGAGGGATTCGTTCTTC	CASGTSAGRDSFF
many	TRBV6-6	TRBJ2-5	-	TGTGCCAGCAGGGATAGTAGCGAAGAGACCCAGTACTTC	CASRDSSEETQYF
many	TRBV12-3/TRBV12-4	TRBJ1-3	-	TGTGCCAGCAGTTTAAAGGTTCGGGGGTATGGGCTAACGGACACCATATATTTT	CASSLKVRGYGLTDTIYF
many	TRBV7-2	TRBJ2-3	-	TGTGCCAGCAGCTTAGAGGGGGTCACGCAGTATTTT	CASSLEGVTQYF
many	TRBV27	TRBJ1-5	-	TGTGCCAGCAGTTCCGGGGAGAGCGGGCCCCAGCATTTT	CASSSGESGPQHF
few	TRBV13	TRBJ2-2	-	TGTGCCAGCAGCTCTGGGGTCACCGGGGAGCTGTTTTTT	CASSSGVTGELFF
-	TRBV19	TRBJ2-1	TRBD1	TGTGCCAGTAGTATAGGGACAGGGGGGACCAATGAGCAGTTCTTC	CASSIGTGGTNEQFF
many	TRBV7-2	TRBJ2-1	-	TGTGCCAGCAAGTCGGGAGCCCCCTACAATGAGCAGTTCTTC	CASKSGAPYNEQFF
-	TRBV24-1	TRBJ2-2	-	TGTGCCACCAGTGGAGGCACCGGGGAGCTGTTTTTT	CATSGGTGELFF
few	TRBV4-1	TRBJ2-3	-	TGCGCCAGCAGCCAAGGTGGGGCGGGACAAGATACGCAGTATTTT	CASSQGGAGQDTQYF
-	TRBV29-1	TRBJ1-1	-	TGCAGCGCTGTCTCGGGATCGAGGGAAGCTTTCTTT	CSAVSGSREAFF
many	TRBV7-2	TRBJ2-1	TRBD2	TGTGCCAGCGGGGAGACTAGCGGGTTTGGAAATGAGCAGTTCTTC	CASGETSGFGNEQFF
many	TRBV7-8	TRBJ2-1	TRBD2	TGTGCCAGCAGCTTATGGAAACTAGCGGGGGGTCCTGGGGATGAGCAGTTCTTC	CASSLWKLAGGPGDEQFF
many	TRBV7-9	TRBJ2-3	-	TGTGCCAGCAGTGGGGTCCCCACAGATACGCAGTATTTT	CASSGVPTDTQYF
many	TRBV5-6	TRBJ2-3	-	TGTGCCAGCAGTCTCGGAGATTCACCAAGGGATACGCAGTATTTT	CASSLGDSPRDTQYF
many	TRBV5-1	TRBJ2-1	TRBD2	TGCGCCAGCAGCTTAGCGGGAGGTGGGTACAATGAGCAGTTCTTC	CASSLAGGGYNEQFF
many	TRBV19	TRBJ1-1	-	TGTGCCAGTAGTATAGGACACAGGACTGAAGCTTTCTTT	CASSIGHRTEAFF
-	TRBV3-1	TRBJ2-7	TRBD2	TGTGCCTGCTCCCAACCGACTAGCGGGAAGTACGAGCAGTACTTC	CACSQPTSGKYEQYF
-	TRBV28	TRBJ2-3	TRBD2	TGTGCCAGCAGTTTTGGGACTAGCGGGGAAACAGATACGCAGTATTTT	CASSFGTSGETDTQYF
many	TRBV9	TRBJ2-2	TRBD1	TGTGCCAGCAGCGTAGATAGTAGGACAGGCATCGGGGAGCTGTTTTTT	CASSVDSRTGIGELFF
many	TRBV12-3/TRBV12-4	TRBJ2-5	-	TGTGCCAGCAGACGTCGGGACCCCTGGGGGGAGACCCAGTACTTC	CASRRRDPWGETQYF
few	TRBV24-1	TRBJ1-2	-	TGTGCCACCAGTGATAGGAACAGGAATTATGGCTACACCTTC	CATSDRNRNYGYTF
-	TRBV21-1	TRBJ1-5	-	TGTGCCAGCAGCAAAGCTAACAGGCCTTATAGCAATCAGCCCCAGCATTTT	CASSKANRPYSNQPQHF
few	TRBV20-1	TRBJ2-7	TRBD2	TGCAGTGCTAGAGACTGGACTAGCGGGGGGGGCGAGCAGTACTTC	CSARDWTSGGGEQYF
many	TRBV5-1	TRBJ1-4	-	TGCGCCAGCAGCTTGGGTCCTGAAAAACTGTTTTTT	CASSLGPEKLFF
few	TRBV27	TRBJ1-2	-	TGTGCCAGCAGTTCTCTGACGGGTAACTATGGCTACACCTTC	CASSSLTGNYGYTF
many	TRBV12-3/TRBV12-4	TRBJ1-6	-	TGTGCCAGCAGGACTTGGACAACAAATAATTCACCCCTCCACTTT	CASRTWTTNNSPLHF
few	TRBV6-5	TRBJ2-2	-	TGTGCCAGCAGCAAATCAAACAGGGTCGGGGAGCTGTTTTTT	CASSKSNRVGELFF
many	TRBV27	TRBJ1-1	TRBD1	TGTGCCAGCAGGCCCGACAGGGGGCCGACTGAAGCTTTCTTT	CASRPDRGPTEAFF
many	TRBV14	TRBJ1-1	-	TGTGCCAGCAGCCCTTTGGGTACTGAAGCTTTCTTT	CASSPLGTEAFF
many	TRBV21-1	TRBJ2-5	-	TGTGCCAGCAGCAAAGGCCGGACAGTGAGGGAGACCCAGTACTTC	CASSKGRTVRETQYF
many	TRBV6-1	TRBJ2-1	TRBD1	TGTGCCAGCAGCCCGGGACAGGGACCCTACAATGAGCAGTTCTTC	CASSPGQGPYNEQFF
-	TRBV19	TRBJ2-1	TRBD2	TGTGCCAGTAGTGAAGCGGGGTACAATGAGCAGTTCTTC	CASSEAGYNEQFF
many	TRBV12-3/TRBV12-4	TRBJ2-2	TRBD1	TGTGCCAGCAGTTTAGCGCCGGGACAGGCGATTCTCGGGGAGCTGTTTTTT	CASSLAPGQAILGELFF
many	TRBV7-9	TRBJ2-1	TRBD1	TGTGCCAGCTATCGACAGGGGAGGTTCTACTACAATGAGCAGTTCTTC	CASYRQGRFYYNEQFF
-	TRBV5-4	TRBJ2-1	-	TGTGCCAGCAGCTTGGACAGGGGAGGCTCCTACAATGAGCAGTTCTTC	CASSLDRGGSYNEQFF
-	TRBV4-3	TRBJ2-3	TRBD1	TGCGCCAGCAGCCAGGGACAGGGGCCAAAAAATACGCAGTATTTT	CASSQGQGPKNTQYF
many	TRBV18	TRBJ2-2	-	TGTGCCAGCTCCCCCGAAATGGACACCGGGGAGCTGTTTTTT	CASSPEMDTGELFF
many	TRBV5-1	TRBJ1-1	TRBD1	TGCGCCAGCAGCCTAGACAGGGGAGGCATGAACACTGAAGCTTTCTTT	CASSLDRGGMNTEAFF
many	TRBV27	TRBJ1-1	TRBD1	TGTGCCAGCAGGAATTCAGGGGGAAGGAACACTGAAGCTTTCTTT	CASRNSGGRNTEAFF
many	TRBV29-1	TRBJ1-4	-	TGCAGCGTTGCTGCAGGGGTCACTAATGAAAAACTGTTTTTT	CSVAAGVTNEKLFF
many	TRBV19	TRBJ1-1	-	TGTGCCAGTAGAGTATACGGGACCAGGGGTGGAACTGAAGCTTTCTTT	CASRVYGTRGGTEAFF